The source of this TCR beta chain is a study of shared clonotypes between healthy human individuals. Notes on the study in general: A reduction in generation probabilities was seen for non-shared clonotypes relative to those shared by all four donors.

Comments on this clone: The antigen remains unidentified.

The V end lost 0 bases, the J end lost 1 base, and 10 bases lay between the germline ends. The CDR3 is 15 amino acids. The germline gives CDR1 LNHDA, CDR2 SQIVND (reference sequence). Naive CD8 cells comprised CD45RO-negative, CCR7-positively selected cells, excluding terminally differentiated effector memory CD45RA+ cells. In the sorted-subset replicate PCRs, around 0.2 ug DNA, around 30,000 T cell genomes, was used. Using immunoSEQ multiplex PCR, the repertoire was profiled, and TCRdb retains in-frame clones only, with some absent. The sample has about 700,000 clones; roughly nine tenths are singletons.

This chain connects TRBV19 to TRBJ2-7; D gene ambiguous. This receptor was taken from a man aged 25-45 years in good health. Source material: naive CD8+ T cells sorted from blood. This CDR3 is CASSIENGWSYEQYF. The CDR3 nucleotides are TGTGCCAGTAGTATAGAAAACGGTTGGTCCTACGAGCAGTACTTC. The full variable domain, completed using reference TRBV19 and TRBJ2-7, is DGGITQSPKYLFRKEGQNVTLSCEQNLNHDAMYWYRQDPGQGLRLIYYSQIVNDFQKGDIAEGYSVSREKKESFPLTVTSAQKNPTAFYLCASSIENGWSYEQYFGPGTRLTVT.